Listed below are T cell receptor beta chains from one sample, sequenced in a study of CD8 T cells in Susac syndrome. TCRdb reprocessed the immunoSEQ multiplex PCR reads with MiXCR, giving one entry per CDR3 protein. The sample shows 130,000 or so distinct CDR3 sequences, roughly 76% of them seen only once. Sequenced: CD8+ T cells from PBMCs. The origin of the receptors is a human donor with multiple sclerosis. CDR3s leave out the opening cysteine and the closing phenylalanine or tryptophan.

TRBV2,TRBJ2-2,ASRIRGVQTGELF
TRBV27,TRBJ1-6,ASSLYPGQSSYNSPLH
TRBV5-1,TRBJ1-1,ASSSTVNTEAF
TRBV6-6,TRBJ2-2,ASSYGLNTGELF
TRBV7-9,TRBJ2-3,ASSFPRLAGPGTDTQY
TRBV6-1,TRBJ2-1,ASSESGGGSYNEQF
TRBV4-1,TRBJ1-3,ASSPIEGGAGNTIY
TRBV10-3,TRBJ2-2,AISTTNTGELF
TRBV7-9,TRBJ1-2,ASSFPPGANYGYT
TRBV6-5,TRBJ1-2,ASSYSDGGYT
TRBV30,TRBJ2-2,AWGNGGEPF
TRBV5-1,TRBJ1-1,ASSLTGVTEAF
TRBV6-5,TRBJ1-2,ASSGTNVFPYGYT
TRBV21-1,TRBJ2-6,ASSKGPGSPGANVLT
TRBV28,TRBJ1-5,ASSFRLMRQPQH
TRBV24-1,TRBJ2-7,ATSDPRQPNYEQY
TRBV20-1,TRBJ2-1,SAPGQVFIEQF
TRBV4-3,TRBJ2-2,ASSQRGREDRTGELF
TRBV12-3/TRBV12-4,TRBJ1-2,ASSPGEGGLGYGYT
TRBV6-1,TRBJ1-2,ASSPQGRGYT
TRBV2,TRBJ2-7,ASTESSGRWEQY
TRBV4-1,TRBJ2-7,ASSQGTVYEQY
TRBV7-2,TRBJ1-5,ASSPGPKPGNQPQH
TRBV4-1,TRBJ1-5,ASSQEGGGGSNQPQH
TRBV7-8,TRBJ2-1,ASSLQENEQF
TRBV11-2,TRBJ2-4,ASSLGSGLDIQY
TRBV19,TRBJ1-1,ASSIIGSPIEAF
TRBV10-3,TRBJ2-7,AISESGESSYEQY
TRBV2,TRBJ1-3,ASSEWQGLGNTIY
TRBV10-3,TRBJ2-5,AISEVGAWETQY
TRBV6-1,TRBJ1-5,ASSEAKGLPQH
TRBV27,TRBJ1-3,ASSASGASGNTIY
TRBV15,TRBJ2-3,ATSRGLADTQY
TRBV12-3/TRBV12-4,TRBJ2-3,ASSLRRRRGLGYFSTDTQY
TRBV10-2,TRBJ2-1,ASSEPGLTEQF
TRBV19,TRBJ2-2,ASSILGTVNTGELF
TRBV6-1,TRBJ1-1,ASSGTGENTEAF
TRBV27,TRBJ1-1,ASNTGLNTEAF
TRBV10-3,TRBJ2-2,AISESAGGDTGELF
TRBV6-1,TRBJ1-5,ASSSGAEDQPQH
TRBV3-1,TRBJ2-7,ASSQQIQGADEQY
TRBV6-2/TRBV6-3,TRBJ2-3,ASSYSQFTDTQY
TRBV5-6,TRBJ2-3,ASSFGRDVIQY
TRBV6-5,TRBJ2-1,ASSYSGLADRSSYNEQF
TRBV19,TRBJ1-6,ASSIGTANSPLH
TRBV6-2/TRBV6-3,TRBJ1-2,ASSYPGPVIGTNYGYT
TRBV27,TRBJ2-3,ASRWSEGDTQY
TRBV27,TRBJ1-5,ASSLSRDSEPQH